The T cell receptor (beta chain) described here comes from a study of blood T cell repertoires in COVID-19. Study overall: Italy, Spain and the United States were the sources of the convalescent and acute COVID-19 samples.

The V gene lost 4 bases and the J gene lost 1 base, with 6 bases spanning the gap. The CDR3 contains 14 residues. The germline gives CDR1 KGHDR, CDR2 SFDVKD. In the original workflow: Estimation of nucleated cell counts was performed using reference gene primer amplification. Clones were read by immunoSEQ multiplex PCR, and TCRdb kept only the in-frame ones, dropping some. V, J and clone size derive from that table, while D and trimming were established from the DNA sequence. Here the sample spans around 65,000 clones, around four fifths being singletons. Material for sequencing was peripheral blood. This chain uses TRBV24-1 with TRBJ2-2, with D unclear. This TCR was sampled from a human donor in a cohort sampled during active COVID-19. In nucleotides, the CDR3 is TGTGCCACCAGTGAGAGCTTGAACACCGGGGAGCTGTTTTTT. It encodes CATSESLNTGELFF.